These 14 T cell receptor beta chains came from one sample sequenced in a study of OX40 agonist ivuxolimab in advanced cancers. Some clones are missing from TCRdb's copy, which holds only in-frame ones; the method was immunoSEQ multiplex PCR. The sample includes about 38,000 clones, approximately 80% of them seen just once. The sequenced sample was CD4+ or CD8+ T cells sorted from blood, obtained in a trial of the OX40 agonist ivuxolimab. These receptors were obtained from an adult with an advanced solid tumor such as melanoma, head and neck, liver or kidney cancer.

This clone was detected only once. CDR3: CASCDLGATNEKLFF. DNA for the CDR3: TGTGCCAGTTGCGATTTGGGGGCAACTAATGAAAAACTGTTTTTT. J is TRBJ1-4 and V is TRBV5-8; perhaps TRBD1 as D (5 bases). The germline V and J ends were trimmed by 8 bases and 0 bases, with 14 bases remaining between them. Germline V gene data show CDR1 as SGHTS and CDR2 as YDEGEE. This CDR3 is built from 15 residues.

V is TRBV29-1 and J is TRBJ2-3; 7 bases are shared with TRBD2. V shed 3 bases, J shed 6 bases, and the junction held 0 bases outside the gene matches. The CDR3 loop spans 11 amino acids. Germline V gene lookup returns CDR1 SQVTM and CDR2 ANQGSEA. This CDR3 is CSVDGGDTQYF. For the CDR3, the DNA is TGCAGCGTTGACGGGGGGGATACGCAGTATTTT.

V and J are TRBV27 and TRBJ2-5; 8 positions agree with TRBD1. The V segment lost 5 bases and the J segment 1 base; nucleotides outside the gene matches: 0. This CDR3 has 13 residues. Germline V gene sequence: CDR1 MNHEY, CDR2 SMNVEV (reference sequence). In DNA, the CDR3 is TGTGCCAGCAGTGGACAGGGCCAAGAGACCCAGTACTTC. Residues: CASSGQGQETQYF.

CDR3 sequence (DNA): TGTGCCAGCAGCGTAGACGCCGGGATCAGCACTGAAGCTTTCTTT. This encodes CASSVDAGISTEAFF. The chain combines TRBV9 with TRBJ1-1, with D uncertain. This CDR3 has 15 amino acids. The germline CDR1 and CDR2 sequences are SGDLS and YYNGEE. The V end lost 0 bases, the J end lost 4 bases, and 13 bases lay between the germline ends.

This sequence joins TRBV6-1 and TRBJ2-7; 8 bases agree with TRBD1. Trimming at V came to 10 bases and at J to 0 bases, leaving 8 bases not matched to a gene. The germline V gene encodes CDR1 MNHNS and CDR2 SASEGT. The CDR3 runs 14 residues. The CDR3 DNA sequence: TGTGCCACGCTGCAGGACAGGGCCTCCTACGAGCAGTACTTC. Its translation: CATLQDRASYEQYF.

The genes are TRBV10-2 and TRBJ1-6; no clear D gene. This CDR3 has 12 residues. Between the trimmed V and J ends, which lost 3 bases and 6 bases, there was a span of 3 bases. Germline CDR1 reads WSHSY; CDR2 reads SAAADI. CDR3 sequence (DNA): TGCGCCAGCAGTGAAACTAATTCACCCCTCCACTTT. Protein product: CASSETNSPLHF.

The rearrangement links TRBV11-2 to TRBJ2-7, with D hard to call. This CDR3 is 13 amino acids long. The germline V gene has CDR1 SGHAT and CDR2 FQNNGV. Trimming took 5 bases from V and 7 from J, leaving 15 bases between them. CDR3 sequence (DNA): TGTGCCAGCAGCCCCACAACTGGTGGAGAGCAGTACTTC. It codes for CASSPTTGGEQYF.

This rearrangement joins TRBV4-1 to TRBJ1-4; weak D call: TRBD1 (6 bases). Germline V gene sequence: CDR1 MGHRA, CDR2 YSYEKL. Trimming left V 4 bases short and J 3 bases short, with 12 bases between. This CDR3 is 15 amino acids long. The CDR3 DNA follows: TGCGCCAGCAGCCCTGCAGGGGTGGCTAATGAAAAACTGTTTTTT. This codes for CASSPAGVANEKLFF.

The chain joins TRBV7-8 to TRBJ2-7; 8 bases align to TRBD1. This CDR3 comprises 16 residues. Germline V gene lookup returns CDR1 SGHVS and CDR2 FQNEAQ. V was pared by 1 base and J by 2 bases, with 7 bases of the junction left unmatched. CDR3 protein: CASSLGGRDRTYEQYF. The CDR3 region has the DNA TGTGCCAGCAGCTTAGGGGGCCGGGACAGGACCTACGAGCAGTACTTC.

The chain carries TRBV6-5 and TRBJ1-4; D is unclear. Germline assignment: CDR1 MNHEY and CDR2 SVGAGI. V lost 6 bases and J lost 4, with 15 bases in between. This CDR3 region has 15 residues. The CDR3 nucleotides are TGTGCCAGCAGCCCCATCGGGAGGGATAATGAAAAACTGTTTTTT. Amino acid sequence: CASSPIGRDNEKLFF.

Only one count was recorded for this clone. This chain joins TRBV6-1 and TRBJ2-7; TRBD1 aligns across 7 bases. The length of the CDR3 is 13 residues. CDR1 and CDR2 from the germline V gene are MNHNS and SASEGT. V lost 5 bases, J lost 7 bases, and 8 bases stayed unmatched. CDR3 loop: CASSLTGLGEQYF. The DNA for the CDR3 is TGTGCCAGCAGTCTGACAGGGTTGGGGGAGCAGTACTTC.

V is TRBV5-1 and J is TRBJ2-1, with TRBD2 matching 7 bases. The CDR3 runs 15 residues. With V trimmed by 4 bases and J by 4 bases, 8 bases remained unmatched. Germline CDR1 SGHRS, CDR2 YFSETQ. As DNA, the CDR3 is TGCGCCAGCAGCCGAAGCGGGACCCAATACAATGAGCAGTTCTTC. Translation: CASSRSGTQYNEQFF. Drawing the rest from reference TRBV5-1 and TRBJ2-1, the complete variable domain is KAGVTQTPRYLIKTRGQQVTLSCSPISGHRSVSWYQQTPGQGLQFLFEYFSETQRNKGNFPGRFSGRQFSNSRSEMNVSTLELGDSALYLCASSRSGTQYNEQFFGPGTRLTVL.

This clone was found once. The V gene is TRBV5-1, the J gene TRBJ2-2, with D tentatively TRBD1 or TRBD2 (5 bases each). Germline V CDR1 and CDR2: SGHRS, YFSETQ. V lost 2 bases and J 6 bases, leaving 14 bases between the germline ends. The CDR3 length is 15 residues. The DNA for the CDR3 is TGCGCCAGCAGCTTTGGTGCAGGGAGTCCCGGGGAGCTGTTTTTT. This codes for CASSFGAGSPGELFF.

The CDR3 reads CASSLKGSGEQYF. CDR3 sequence (DNA): TGTGCCAGCAGCTTAAAGGGGTCAGGCGAGCAGTACTTC. The chain carries TRBV7-9 and TRBJ2-7, with a possible D match to TRBD1 (5 bases). CDR3 length equals 13 residues. V was shortened by 2 bases and J by 6 bases, with 11 bases between the two germline ends. Germline values: CDR1 SEHNR, CDR2 FQNEAQ (reference sequence).